The rows below give T cell receptor beta chains drawn from one sample of a study of technical replicates of blood from several donors. The method was immunoSEQ multiplex PCR; TCRdb's version includes in-frame clones alone and lacks a portion of them. This sample has over 85,000 clones, with about 95% found just once. Specimen: T cells isolated from PBMCs. The receptors shown here come from a human donor in good health. CDR3s include the opening cysteine and the closing phenylalanine or tryptophan. A D gene is named only where the DNA matches it firmly. Size values are once, few and many counts, or a class for expanded clones, and some rows have none.

V gene: TRBV18
D gene: NA
J gene: TRBJ2-1
clone size: NA
CDR3 DNA: TGTGCCAGCTCACCACGCTACCAGGGGATGTACAATGAGCAGTTCTTC
CDR3 protein: CASSPRYQGMYNEQFF

V gene: TRBV6-4
D gene: TRBD1
J gene: TRBJ2-1
clone size: NA
CDR3 DNA: TGTGCCAGCAGTGACCGACAGGGAACGGGGCGTGAGCAGTTCTTC
CDR3 protein: CASSDRQGTGREQFF

V gene: TRBV7-2
D gene: TRBD2
J gene: TRBJ2-5
clone size: NA
CDR3 DNA: TGTGCCAGCAGCTTGGCTAGCGGGAGACAAGAGACCCAGTACTTC
CDR3 protein: CASSLASGRQETQYF

V gene: TRBV5-6
D gene: NA
J gene: TRBJ1-3
clone size: once
CDR3 DNA: TGTGCCAGCAGCTTAACAGGGAAAAGTGTAAGGGCTGGAAACACCATATATTTT
CDR3 protein: CASSLTGKSVRAGNTIYF

V gene: TRBV27
D gene: NA
J gene: TRBJ1-5
clone size: NA
CDR3 DNA: TGTGCCAGCAGTTTTTTAAATCAGCCCCAGCATTTT
CDR3 protein: CASSFLNQPQHF

V gene: TRBV5-5
D gene: TRBD2
J gene: TRBJ2-1
clone size: NA
CDR3 DNA: TGTGCCAGCAGCTATCTAGCGGGAGGGCCGAGTGAGCAGTTCTTC
CDR3 protein: CASSYLAGGPSEQFF

V gene: TRBV7-9
D gene: NA
J gene: TRBJ2-7
clone size: NA
CDR3 DNA: TGTGCCAGCAGCCCCGAACCGGGGGGCGCCTACGAGCAGTACTTC
CDR3 protein: CASSPEPGGAYEQYF

V gene: TRBV7-8
D gene: NA
J gene: TRBJ2-7
clone size: NA
CDR3 DNA: TGTGCCAGCAGCTTAGCCTCCCTCCTCTACGAGCAGTACTTC
CDR3 protein: CASSLASLLYEQYF

V gene: TRBV11-2
D gene: TRBD2
J gene: TRBJ2-7
clone size: NA
CDR3 DNA: TGTGCCAGCAGCACGCGGACTAGCGGGAGTAGAAACGAGCAGTACTTC
CDR3 protein: CASSTRTSGSRNEQYF

V gene: TRBV7-6
D gene: TRBD2
J gene: TRBJ2-7
clone size: NA
CDR3 DNA: TGTGCCAGCAGCGTAGGACTAGCGGGGGTTAGGAGCTCCTACGAGCAGTACTTC
CDR3 protein: CASSVGLAGVRSSYEQYF

V gene: TRBV7-8
D gene: NA
J gene: TRBJ2-2
clone size: NA
CDR3 DNA: TGTGCCAGCAGCCCAGTTCAGGTCGTCCCCGGGGAGCTGTTTTTT
CDR3 protein: CASSPVQVVPGELFF

V gene: TRBV7-3
D gene: TRBD1
J gene: TRBJ2-1
clone size: NA
CDR3 DNA: TGTGCCAGCAGCCCGCGGACAGGTACCTACAATGAGCAGTTCTTC
CDR3 protein: CASSPRTGTYNEQFF

V gene: TRBV9
D gene: NA
J gene: TRBJ2-7
clone size: NA
CDR3 DNA: TGTGCCAGCAGCGGACAGTCCTACGAGCAGTACTTC
CDR3 protein: CASSGQSYEQYF

V gene: TRBV27
D gene: NA
J gene: TRBJ1-1
clone size: NA
CDR3 DNA: TGTGCCAGCAGTTTATCAGGACATGGGAAAGCTTTCTTT
CDR3 protein: CASSLSGHGKAFF

V gene: TRBV7-3
D gene: TRBD2
J gene: TRBJ2-7
clone size: NA
CDR3 DNA: TGTGCCAGCAGCTTCAGCGGGAGCTCCTACGAGCAGTACTTC
CDR3 protein: CASSFSGSSYEQYF

V gene: TRBV5-1
D gene: NA
J gene: TRBJ2-2
clone size: NA
CDR3 DNA: TGCGCCAGCAGCTTGTCCGGTAGAAACACCGGGGAGCTGTTTTTT
CDR3 protein: CASSLSGRNTGELFF

V gene: TRBV11-2
D gene: NA
J gene: TRBJ2-5
clone size: NA
CDR3 DNA: TGTGCCAGCAGCCAGTGGGCAGGGGTGGAGACCCAGTACTTC
CDR3 protein: CASSQWAGVETQYF

V gene: TRBV7-3
D gene: TRBD1
J gene: TRBJ2-1
clone size: NA
CDR3 DNA: TGTGCCAGCAGCTTCGGGGCCGGGACAGGCCTCTATGAGCAGTTCTTC
CDR3 protein: CASSFGAGTGLYEQFF

V gene: TRBV7-2
D gene: TRBD1
J gene: TRBJ1-1
clone size: NA
CDR3 DNA: TGTGCCAGCAGCTTAGTCCCAGGGGGGAACACTGAAGCTTTCTTT
CDR3 protein: CASSLVPGGNTEAFF

V gene: TRBV7-9
D gene: NA
J gene: TRBJ2-2
clone size: NA
CDR3 DNA: TGTGCCAGCAGCTTAGCGGGAGCAGTCGGGGAGCTGTTTTTT
CDR3 protein: CASSLAGAVGELFF

V gene: TRBV6-5
D gene: NA
J gene: TRBJ1-1
clone size: few
CDR3 DNA: TGTGCCAGCAGTTACTTGGGTGGAGTGAACACTGAAGCTTTCTTT
CDR3 protein: CASSYLGGVNTEAFF

V gene: TRBV6-4
D gene: TRBD2
J gene: TRBJ2-1
clone size: once
CDR3 DNA: TGTGCCAGCAGTGACTCGATGTCACTAGCGGGACTCAATGAGCAGTTCTTC
CDR3 protein: CASSDSMSLAGLNEQFF

V gene: TRBV5-1
D gene: TRBD1
J gene: TRBJ1-2
clone size: NA
CDR3 DNA: TGCGCCAGCAGCCAAGGACAGGGGGGAAGAAGCTATGGCTACACCTTC
CDR3 protein: CASSQGQGGRSYGYTF